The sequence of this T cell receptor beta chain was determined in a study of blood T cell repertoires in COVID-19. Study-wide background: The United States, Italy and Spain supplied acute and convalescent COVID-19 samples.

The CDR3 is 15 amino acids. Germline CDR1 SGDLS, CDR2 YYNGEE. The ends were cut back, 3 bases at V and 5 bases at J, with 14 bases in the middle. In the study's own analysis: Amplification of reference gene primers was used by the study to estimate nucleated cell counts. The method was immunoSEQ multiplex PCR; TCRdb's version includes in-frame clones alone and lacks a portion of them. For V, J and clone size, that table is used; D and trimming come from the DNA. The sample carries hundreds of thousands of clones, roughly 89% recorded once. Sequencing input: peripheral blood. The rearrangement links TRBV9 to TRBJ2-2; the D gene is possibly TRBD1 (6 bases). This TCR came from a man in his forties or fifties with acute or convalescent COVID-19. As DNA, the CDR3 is TGTGCCAGCAGCGCTCACAGGGCTGGTACCGGGGAGCTGTTTTTT. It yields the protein CASSAHRAGTGELFF.